This T cell receptor (beta chain) was retrieved from a study of low-dose radiotherapy and immunotherapy resistance in tumors. Study context: Cohort 2 was treated with 1 Gy per fraction every two weeks, amounting to 13 Gy across 26 weeks. Each patient was administered nivolumab intravenously at 240 mg, which was a flat dose, every two weeks, along with intravenous ipilimumab at 1 mg/kg every six weeks.

Primers used for first-strand cDNA, a TRAV- and TRBV-specific set, covered both alpha and beta chains. With a constant-region primer and a V-primer adapter, TCRs were subjected to 20 PCR cycles of amplification. TCRdb processed the reads anew with MiXCR; each CDR3 protein has one entry. The sample has about 15,000 distinct CDR3 sequences; under 55% are singletons. With 5 bases removed from V and 3 bases from J, the gap between germline ends came to 13 bases. The CDR3 runs to 14 residues. Germline CDR1 and CDR2: SGHTA and FQGNSA. The J gene is TRBJ1-1, the V gene TRBV7-2, with D tentatively TRBD1 (5 bases). This TCR was sampled from a human donor with advanced metastatic prostate, ovarian, gallbladder or colorectal cancer (not recorded which). This table probably holds off-target reads from a library built for another chain. The CDR3 DNA is TGTGCCAGCAGCCCCGCGGGGGGGTACACTGAAGCTTTCTTT. Encoded protein: CASSPAGGYTEAFF.